These 22 T cell receptor beta chains were all obtained from the same sample, sequenced in a study of T cell repertoires in cytomegalovirus infection. TCRdb reprocessed the reads via MiXCR and lists one record per CDR3 protein. The table records about 180,000 distinct CDR3 sequences, about 15% of them present only once. Sequencing was done on a sample of PBMCs. Receptors originate from a human donor in good health (CMV status not recorded). Some clones in this sample may be carry-over from other donors' samples.

Regarding this clonotype: This clone may be a read error of a much larger clone one base away. The chain carries TRBV29-1 and TRBJ1-1; 9 nucleotides match TRBD1. CDR1 and CDR2 from the germline V gene are SQVTM and ANQGSEA. The V and J ends lost 8 bases and 4 bases, in that order; junction bases with no gene match: 11. CDR3 size: 14 residues. The CDR3 DNA reads TGCAGCACAAAAACACGGGACAGGGTCACTGAAGCTTTCTTT. This codes for CSTKTRDRVTEAFF.

This clonotype was recorded many times. V usage is TRBV7-6 and J usage is TRBJ1-1; 11 nucleotides line up with TRBD1. Per germline, CDR1 SGHVS and CDR2 FNYEAQ. The CDR3 sequence is 16 residues long. V trimming: 6 bases; J trimming: 3 bases; junction bases outside the gene matches: 9. This CDR3 is CASSRGQGGLDTEAFF. In DNA, the CDR3 is TGTGCCAGCAGTCGGGGACAGGGGGGGTTGGACACTGAAGCTTTCTTT.

This clonotype came up many times. This sequence joins TRBV7-2 and TRBJ2-5; D is perhaps TRBD2 (7 bases). The CDR3 has 14 amino acids. With 4 bases removed from V and 5 bases from J, the gap between germline ends came to 14 bases. Germline CDR1 SGHTA, CDR2 FQGNSA. In nucleotides, the CDR3 is TGTGCCAGCAGCTCCTGGGGGGGGCAGGAGACCCAGTACTTC. Encoded protein: CASSSWGGQETQYF.

This clonotype was counted ten times or more. J is TRBJ1-2 and V is TRBV7-2; D gene ambiguous. The germline CDR1 and CDR2 sequences are SGHTA and FQGNSA. The CDR3 covers 13 residues. V was cut by 5 bases and J by 5 bases, with 12 bases left in between. The CDR3 loop reads CASSDSGSYGYTF. CDR3 in DNA: TGTGCCAGCAGCGACTCGGGGAGTTATGGCTACACCTTC.

This clonotype came up many times. The gene calls are TRBV7-2 and TRBJ1-2, with unresolved D. V was clipped by 7 bases and J by 6 bases, with 18 bases between them. Per germline, CDR1 SGHTA and CDR2 FQGNSA. This CDR3 region has 14 residues. The CDR3 DNA reads as TGTGCCAGCACCCGAAGGTATCCGCGGGATGGCTACACCTTC. Protein sequence: CASTRRYPRDGYTF.

This clonotype appeared a few times. The chain uses TRBV20-1 and TRBJ1-1, with 7 bases aligning to TRBD1. This CDR3 contains 16 residues. Germline CDR1 and CDR2: DFQATT and SNEGSKA (reference sequence). Trimming cost V 7 bases and J 3 bases; bases outside gene matches: 17. The CDR3 spells CSVSTGKRVRDTEAFF. For the CDR3, the DNA is TGCAGTGTCTCGACAGGGAAAAGGGTAAGGGACACTGAAGCTTTCTTT.

This clonotype came up many times. This chain links TRBV5-1 with TRBJ2-6; the D is unclear. Germline CDR1 reads SGHRS; CDR2 reads YFSETQ. The CDR3 sequence is 15 residues long. Trimming removed 6 bases from V and 0 bases from J, with 10 bases in between. The CDR3 DNA reads as TGCGCCAGCACCTTAGAGAGCTCTGGGGCCAACGTCCTGACTTTC. Translated, it gives CASTLESSGANVLTF.

V gene TRBV5-1 combines with J gene TRBJ2-1; no firm D call. The germline V gene encodes CDR1 SGHRS and CDR2 YFSETQ. Trimming took 6 bases from V and 8 from J, leaving 18 bases between them. The CDR3 has 14 amino acids. The chain's CDR3 is CASNSGLGLDEQFF. DNA for the CDR3: TGCGCCAGCAACTCCGGGTTAGGGCTTGATGAGCAGTTCTTC.

On this clonotype: Possible read error: a much larger clone is one base away. The rearrangement uses TRBV7-6 and TRBJ2-3; D gene ambiguous. CDR3 length equals 13 residues. V lost 5 bases, J lost 8 bases, and 14 bases lay in between. Germline V gives CDR1 SGHVS, CDR2 FNYEAQ. The CDR3 region has the DNA TGTGCCAGCAGCGAGGTGACGAGGATTACGCAGTATTTT. Translated: CASSEVTRITQYF.

This clonotype was counted at least ten times. The genes are TRBV2 and TRBJ2-7; the match to TRBD2 covers 13 bases. The V and J ends lost 6 bases and 5 bases, in that order; junction bases with no gene match: 7. Germline loops: CDR1 SNHLY, CDR2 FYNNEI. This CDR3 region has 15 residues. The CDR3 here is CASSWDGTSGDEQYF. For the CDR3, the DNA is TGTGCCAGCAGCTGGGACGGGACTAGCGGGGACGAGCAGTACTTC. The entire variable domain, with the rest obtained from reference TRBV2 and TRBJ2-7, is as follows: EPEVTQTPSHQVTQMGQEVILRCVPISNHLYFYWYRQILGQKVEFLVSFYNNEISEKSEIFDDQFSVERPDGSNFTLKIRSTKLEDSAMYFCASSWDGTSGDEQYFGPGTRLTVT.

Ten or more counts support this clonotype. The gene calls are TRBV6-6 and TRBJ2-1, with D perhaps matching TRBD2 (6 bases). The CDR3 is made up of 14 amino acids. In germline, CDR1 is MNHNY, CDR2 SVGAGI (reference sequence). The V end lost 7 bases, the J end lost 8 bases, and 18 bases lay between the germline ends. In DNA form, the CDR3 reads TGTGCCAGCAATCAGAGGGAGGCCCAGGATGAGCAGTTCTTC. It is translated as CASNQREAQDEQFF.

In this sample, this clonotype turned up many times. The chain employs TRBV11-3 and TRBJ2-7; D gene ambiguous. Trimming removed 5 bases from V and 3 bases from J, with 11 bases in between. The germline gives CDR1 SGHNT, CDR2 YENEEA. This CDR3 comprises 13 residues. The CDR3 sequence is CASSRTSNYEQYF. The CDR3 nucleotides are TGTGCCAGCAGCCGGACGTCTAACTACGAGCAGTACTTC.

The chain recombines TRBV5-1 with TRBJ1-5; tentative D call: TRBD1 (5 bases). Germline V gene sequence: CDR1 SGHRS, CDR2 YFSETQ. The CDR3 runs 15 residues. The germline V and J ends were trimmed by 0 bases and 1 base, with 8 bases remaining between them. Written as DNA, the CDR3 is TGCGCCAGCAGCTTGGAGCAGGGCAGCAATCAGCCCCAGCATTTT. It encodes CASSLEQGSNQPQHF. Combining the CDR3 with reference TRBV5-1 and TRBJ1-5 gives the whole variable domain KAGVTQTPRYLIKTRGQQVTLSCSPISGHRSVSWYQQTPGQGLQFLFEYFSETQRNKGNFPGRFSGRQFSNSRSEMNVSTLELGDSALYLCASSLEQGSNQPQHFGDGTRLSIL.

Many counts were recorded for this clonotype. V usage is TRBV5-4 and J usage is TRBJ2-2; weak D call: TRBD2 (7 bases). The V end lost 5 bases, the J end lost 0 bases, and 14 bases lay between the germline ends. CDR3 length equals 16 residues. Germline values: CDR1 SGHNT, CDR2 YYREEE (reference sequence). CDR3 region: CASRGGGRANTGELFF. CDR3 in DNA: TGTGCCAGCAGGGGCGGGGGCAGAGCGAACACCGGGGAGCTGTTTTTT.

This clonotype was seen once. V and J are TRBV27 and TRBJ1-1; D remains ambiguous. This CDR3 has 15 amino acids. Trimming pared 2 bases from V and 0 bases from J, leaving 10 bases between. CDR1 is MNHEY and CDR2 is SMNVEV in the germline V gene (reference sequence). The CDR3 is CASSLGYQMNTEAFF. CDR3 nucleotide sequence: TGTGCCAGCAGTTTAGGGTACCAGATGAACACTGAAGCTTTCTTT.

This chain connects TRBV6-5 to TRBJ2-1; TRBD2 might be the D (6 bases). The CDR3 loop spans 13 amino acids. The germline V and J ends were trimmed by 6 bases and 12 bases, with 18 bases remaining between them. Looked up from germline, CDR1 is MNHEY and CDR2 is SVGAGI. This CDR3 reads CASSLGGTGGQFF. The CDR3 DNA follows: TGTGCCAGCAGCCTAGGAGGGACTGGGGGGCAGTTCTTC.

V gene TRBV7-2 combines with J gene TRBJ1-1; D perhaps matches TRBD1 (5 bases). Germline values: CDR1 SGHTA, CDR2 FQGNSA. The CDR3 has 13 residues. V was cut by 4 bases and J by 3 bases, with 9 bases left in between. CDR3 bases: TGTGCCAGCAGCTCTGGACACCACACTGAAGCTTTCTTT. Its translation: CASSSGHHTEAFF.

The chain couples TRBV28 to TRBJ2-7, with TRBD1 matching 9 bases. Trimming took 4 bases from V and 3 from J; bases not matched to a gene: 7. The CDR3 runs 15 residues. Germline CDR1 and CDR2: MDHEN and SYDVKM. The CDR3 DNA follows: TGTGCCAGCAGTTCCACAGGGGGCCCCCTCTACGAGCAGTACTTC. It yields the protein CASSSTGGPLYEQYF.

This clonotype showed up many times. This chain joins TRBV7-2 and TRBJ2-1; 8 bases line up with TRBD1. V trimming: 2 bases; J trimming: 5 bases; junction bases outside the gene matches: 8. Germline V gives CDR1 SGHTA, CDR2 FQGNSA. The CDR3 totals 16 residues. The CDR3 loop reads CASSLTPGTGNNEQFF. CDR3 DNA: TGTGCCAGCAGCTTAACCCCCGGGACAGGAAACAATGAGCAGTTCTTC.

This clonotype has at least ten counts. This chain connects TRBV28 to TRBJ1-4; TRBD1 is a possible D gene (6 bases). Deletions cut 5 bases from V and 0 bases from J, with 13 bases between. The CDR3 length is 16 residues. Germline V gene lookup returns CDR1 MDHEN and CDR2 SYDVKM. CDR3 coding DNA: TGTGCCAGCAGTCCCTGGGACACTACAACTAATGAAAAACTGTTTTTT. This sequence encodes CASSPWDTTTNEKLFF.

This clonotype was seen at least ten times. The rearrangement links TRBV10-3 to TRBJ1-1, with 10 bases aligning to TRBD1. V was pared by 5 bases and J by 2 bases, with 11 bases of the junction left unmatched. Germline V gene sequence: CDR1 ENHRY, CDR2 SYGVKD. The CDR3 is made up of 17 amino acids. CDR3 nucleotide sequence: TGTGCCATCAGTTTCAGCCGGGACAGGGGAACAAACACTGAAGCTTTCTTT. It encodes CAISFSRDRGTNTEAFF.

The CDR3 DNA reads as TGTGCCACCGGGGGACTAGCGGGATTAAGTGAGCAGTTCTTC. Its translation: CATGGLAGLSEQFF. This sequence joins TRBV6-2 or TRBV6-3 and TRBJ2-1; the match to TRBD2 covers 13 bases. J gave up 9 bases and V 10 bases, and 9 bases lay outside the gene matches. The length of the CDR3 is 14 residues. Germline V CDR1 and CDR2: MNHEY, SVGEGT.